The entry that follows covers one T cell receptor beta chain sequence. No antigen is known for it. This entry is derived from a study of shared clonotypes between healthy human individuals. Study-wide points: Generally, naive subsets came out with larger estimated richness than memory subsets.

Method: immunoSEQ multiplex PCR; TCRdb's copy keeps in-frame clones and lacks some. The sample lists under 550,000 clones; 90% to 96% were seen once. The CDR3 contains 14 residues. The germline V gene has CDR1 MDHEN and CDR2 SYDVKM. This chain uses TRBV28 with TRBJ2-5; D is possibly TRBD1 (8 bases). Matching the DNA end better, TRBJ2-7 makes the J call doubtful. This clonotype was sampled from a woman aged 30 to 39 in good health. Sequencing was done on a sample of naive CD4+ T cells sorted from blood. The subset was: CD45RA+ positively selected. For the CDR3, the DNA is TGTGCCAGCTGGGAGGGAGGACAGGGCTACGAGCAGTACTTC. Protein sequence: CASWEGGQGYEQYF.